This is a list of T cell receptor beta chains from one sample in a study of identifying expanded T cells in peripheral blood. Data came from immunoSEQ multiplex PCR; TCRdb stores just in-frame clones and leaves some out. This sample yields approximately 79,000 clones, of which 90% are seen a single time; 3% to 3.5% belongs to the top ten. Sequenced material: blood. The receptor set was obtained from a person aged 18-70 years in good health. The CDR3 runs from the conserved cysteine through the conserved F or W. D genes are given only for firm matches. Rows may omit the clone size; those that give it use once, few, many or a size class.

v_gene: TRBV7-2
abundance: NA
d_gene: NA
j_gene: TRBJ2-4
CDR3nt: TGTGCCAGCAGCTTACCCCTGCAAAACATTCAGTACTTC
CDR3aa: CASSLPLQNIQYF

v_gene: TRBV29-1
abundance: NA
d_gene: NA
j_gene: TRBJ2-3
CDR3nt: TGCAGCGGTACTAGAGGGGGCACAGATACGCAGTATTTT
CDR3aa: CSGTRGGTDTQYF

v_gene: TRBV5-1
abundance: NA
d_gene: NA
j_gene: TRBJ1-5
CDR3nt: TGCGCCAGCAGCGCTTTGGGACTTCAAGGCCAGCCCCAGCATTTT
CDR3aa: CASSALGLQGQPQHF

v_gene: TRBV12-5
abundance: NA
d_gene: NA
j_gene: TRBJ2-7
CDR3nt: TGTGCTAGTGCCCGATGGGGGTACGAGCAGTACTTC
CDR3aa: CASARWGYEQYF

v_gene: TRBV28
abundance: NA
d_gene: TRBD1
j_gene: TRBJ2-5
CDR3nt: TGTGCCAGCAGCCGGGACAGGGTTGAGGAGACCCAGTACTTC
CDR3aa: CASSRDRVEETQYF

v_gene: TRBV5-4
abundance: NA
d_gene: NA
j_gene: TRBJ2-5
CDR3nt: TGTGCCAGCAGCTTAAGGGGGGGGCAAGAGACCCAGTACTTC
CDR3aa: CASSLRGGQETQYF

v_gene: TRBV13
abundance: once
d_gene: NA
j_gene: TRBJ2-3
CDR3nt: TGTGCCAGCAGCTCGAGGACTTACACAGATACGCAGTATTTT
CDR3aa: CASSSRTYTDTQYF

v_gene: TRBV9
abundance: NA
d_gene: NA
j_gene: TRBJ2-2
CDR3nt: TGTGCCAGCAGCCTAGGGACGGCGAACACCGGGGAGCTGTTTTTT
CDR3aa: CASSLGTANTGELFF

v_gene: TRBV7-6
abundance: NA
d_gene: TRBD2
j_gene: TRBJ2-7
CDR3nt: TGTGCCAGCAGCTCTAGCGGGGTTAGCTCCTACGAGCAGTACTTC
CDR3aa: CASSSSGVSSYEQYF

v_gene: TRBV30
abundance: NA
d_gene: NA
j_gene: TRBJ1-1
CDR3nt: TGTGCCTGGGCAGGGAACACTGAAGCTTTCTTT
CDR3aa: CAWAGNTEAFF

v_gene: TRBV4-2
abundance: few
d_gene: NA
j_gene: TRBJ1-4
CDR3nt: TGTGCCAGCAGCCAGGACTTTGAGGAAAAACTGTTTTTT
CDR3aa: CASSQDFEEKLFF

v_gene: TRBV6-1
abundance: NA
d_gene: TRBD1
j_gene: TRBJ1-5
CDR3nt: TGTGCCAGCAGTGATCAGGGGGTTGGTGGCAATCAGCCCCAGCATTTT
CDR3aa: CASSDQGVGGNQPQHF

v_gene: TRBV18
abundance: NA
d_gene: NA
j_gene: TRBJ2-7
CDR3nt: TGTGCCAGCTCACCGAATGGGGAGTTGACGTACTTC
CDR3aa: CASSPNGELTYF

v_gene: TRBV7-2
abundance: NA
d_gene: NA
j_gene: TRBJ2-1
CDR3nt: TGTGCCAGCAGCTTAGGGGACCCCGTTGATGAGCAGTTCTTC
CDR3aa: CASSLGDPVDEQFF

v_gene: TRBV6-1
abundance: NA
d_gene: TRBD1
j_gene: TRBJ2-3
CDR3nt: TGTGCCAGCCGGGACAGGGGTACAGATACGCAGTATTTT
CDR3aa: CASRDRGTDTQYF

v_gene: TRBV7-9
abundance: NA
d_gene: NA
j_gene: TRBJ2-7
CDR3nt: TGTGCCAGCAGCTCCCCGGGCAGCTTCTCCTACGAGCAGTACTTC
CDR3aa: CASSSPGSFSYEQYF

v_gene: TRBV4-1
abundance: NA
d_gene: TRBD1
j_gene: TRBJ2-2
CDR3nt: TGCGCCAGCAGCCAGGGACCGGGACAGATGAACACCGGGGAGCTGTTTTTT
CDR3aa: CASSQGPGQMNTGELFF

v_gene: TRBV10-3
abundance: NA
d_gene: TRBD1
j_gene: TRBJ2-5
CDR3nt: TGTGCCATCACTGAGACCGAGACAGGGTCCCGAGAGACCCAGTACTTC
CDR3aa: CAITETETGSRETQYF

v_gene: TRBV27
abundance: NA
d_gene: NA
j_gene: TRBJ2-5
CDR3nt: TGTGCCAGCAGTCCCCTGGACCAAGAGACCCAGTACTTC
CDR3aa: CASSPLDQETQYF

v_gene: TRBV5-4
abundance: NA
d_gene: NA
j_gene: TRBJ2-5
CDR3nt: TGTGCCAGCAGCCCTGATCCACAAGAGACCCAGTACTTC
CDR3aa: CASSPDPQETQYF

v_gene: TRBV2
abundance: NA
d_gene: TRBD2
j_gene: TRBJ2-7
CDR3nt: TGTGCCAGCAGGGTAGGACTAGCGTCCTACGAGCAGTACTTC
CDR3aa: CASRVGLASYEQYF

v_gene: TRBV9
abundance: NA
d_gene: NA
j_gene: TRBJ2-3
CDR3nt: TGTGCCAGCAGCGAGGGGGGACGCAGAACAGATACGCAGTATTTT
CDR3aa: CASSEGGRRTDTQYF

v_gene: TRBV28
abundance: once
d_gene: TRBD1
j_gene: TRBJ1-2
CDR3nt: TGTGCCAGCAGACAGGACAGGGCTGGCTACACCTTC
CDR3aa: CASRQDRAGYTF

v_gene: TRBV18
abundance: NA
d_gene: TRBD1
j_gene: TRBJ2-7
CDR3nt: TGTGCCAGCTCACCCTTCGGGACAGCGAGGACCGAGCAGTACTTC
CDR3aa: CASSPFGTARTEQYF

v_gene: TRBV19
abundance: NA
d_gene: TRBD1
j_gene: TRBJ1-1
CDR3nt: TGTGCCAGTAGTATTAATGGCAGGGGGAAGACTGAAGCTTTCTTT
CDR3aa: CASSINGRGKTEAFF

v_gene: TRBV7-8
abundance: NA
d_gene: NA
j_gene: TRBJ1-3
CDR3nt: TGTGCCAGCAGCTTATCAGGAAACACCATATATTTT
CDR3aa: CASSLSGNTIYF

v_gene: TRBV7-8
abundance: NA
d_gene: NA
j_gene: TRBJ1-4
CDR3nt: TGTGCCAGCAGCTTAGCGGAGACAACTAATGAAAAACTGTTTTTT
CDR3aa: CASSLAETTNEKLFF

v_gene: TRBV20-1
abundance: NA
d_gene: NA
j_gene: TRBJ2-5
CDR3nt: TGCAGTGCCTCGAAGGGCGGGACCCAGTACTTC
CDR3aa: CSASKGGTQYF

v_gene: TRBV7-7
abundance: NA
d_gene: NA
j_gene: TRBJ2-3
CDR3nt: TGTGCCAGCAGCCTCAGGGGTTCAGATACGCAGTATTTT
CDR3aa: CASSLRGSDTQYF

v_gene: TRBV27
abundance: NA
d_gene: TRBD1
j_gene: TRBJ2-7
CDR3nt: TGTGCCAGCAGTCCCCCCTTCCCGGGACAGAGGATTCACTCCTACGAGCAGTACTTC
CDR3aa: CASSPPFPGQRIHSYEQYF

v_gene: TRBV5-1
abundance: NA
d_gene: NA
j_gene: TRBJ1-2
CDR3nt: TGCGCCAGCAGCTTGGACCGAGCTAACTATGGCTACACCTTC
CDR3aa: CASSLDRANYGYTF

v_gene: TRBV7-2
abundance: NA
d_gene: TRBD2
j_gene: TRBJ2-1
CDR3nt: TGTGCCAGCAGCCGACCTGCTAGCGGATCGAACTCCTACAATGAGCAGTTCTTC
CDR3aa: CASSRPASGSNSYNEQFF

v_gene: TRBV6-1
abundance: NA
d_gene: NA
j_gene: TRBJ1-4
CDR3nt: TGTGCCAGCAGTGAAGATCTTCGGAAGGCTTCATACGAAAAACTGTTTTTT
CDR3aa: CASSEDLRKASYEKLFF

v_gene: TRBV10-2
abundance: few
d_gene: NA
j_gene: TRBJ1-3
CDR3nt: TGCGCCAGCAGTGAACAGGGTGGAAACACCATATATTTT
CDR3aa: CASSEQGGNTIYF

v_gene: TRBV5-1
abundance: NA
d_gene: TRBD2
j_gene: TRBJ2-1
CDR3nt: TGCGCCAGCAGCCTGGGGAGCGGGAGTTGGTACAATGAGCAGTTCTTC
CDR3aa: CASSLGSGSWYNEQFF

v_gene: TRBV11-2
abundance: NA
d_gene: TRBD2
j_gene: TRBJ2-7
CDR3nt: TGTGCCAGCAGCTTAGAATGGTTAGCGGGGGGGCCAAGAGGTTACGAGCAGTACTTC
CDR3aa: CASSLEWLAGGPRGYEQYF

v_gene: TRBV30
abundance: NA
d_gene: TRBD1
j_gene: TRBJ1-2
CDR3nt: TGTGCCTGGAGTCAGGGGGATTCTCTTGGCTACACCTTC
CDR3aa: CAWSQGDSLGYTF

v_gene: TRBV5-3
abundance: NA
d_gene: TRBD1
j_gene: TRBJ1-6
CDR3nt: TGTGCCAGAAGCTCAAGGAGGACAGGGAAGGGGGCCTATAATTCACCCCTCCACTTT
CDR3aa: CARSSRRTGKGAYNSPLHF

v_gene: TRBV6-1
abundance: NA
d_gene: TRBD1
j_gene: TRBJ2-7
CDR3nt: TGTGCCAGCATACCCCAGACAGGGGCAGGGTACGAGCAGTACTTC
CDR3aa: CASIPQTGAGYEQYF

v_gene: TRBV30
abundance: few
d_gene: NA
j_gene: TRBJ1-3
CDR3nt: TGTGCCCTGGATATCTCTCTAGGAAACACCATATATTTT
CDR3aa: CALDISLGNTIYF

v_gene: TRBV19
abundance: NA
d_gene: NA
j_gene: TRBJ1-4
CDR3nt: TGTGCCAGTAGTGCACGATATCGGGAAAAACTGTTTTTT
CDR3aa: CASSARYREKLFF

v_gene: TRBV6-5
abundance: NA
d_gene: NA
j_gene: TRBJ1-2
CDR3nt: TGTGCCAGCAGTTACCGGTACCAGGGAGACTATGGCTACACCTTC
CDR3aa: CASSYRYQGDYGYTF

v_gene: TRBV28
abundance: NA
d_gene: NA
j_gene: TRBJ1-2
CDR3nt: TGTGCCAGCAGTTTATGGGCAGGCTATGGCTACACCTTC
CDR3aa: CASSLWAGYGYTF

v_gene: TRBV4-2
abundance: NA
d_gene: TRBD2
j_gene: TRBJ2-5
CDR3nt: TGTGCCAGCAGCCAAGTAGGGACTAGCGGGGCAGAGACCCAGTACTTC
CDR3aa: CASSQVGTSGAETQYF

v_gene: TRBV28
abundance: NA
d_gene: NA
j_gene: TRBJ1-2
CDR3nt: TGTGCCAGCAGTTCCCCAGTGAAGGGAGGTGGCTACACCTTC
CDR3aa: CASSSPVKGGGYTF

v_gene: TRBV18
abundance: once
d_gene: NA
j_gene: TRBJ1-1
CDR3nt: TGTGCCAGCTCACCACGCACAGGGACGGCGGGGACTGAAGCTTTCTTT
CDR3aa: CASSPRTGTAGTEAFF

v_gene: TRBV10-2
abundance: NA
d_gene: NA
j_gene: TRBJ1-5
CDR3nt: TGCGCCAGCAGTGAGACCTTCGGGTATCAGCCCCAGCATTTT
CDR3aa: CASSETFGYQPQHF

v_gene: TRBV7-6
abundance: once
d_gene: NA
j_gene: TRBJ2-2
CDR3nt: TGTGCCAGCAGCTTAGAAGCCCGAAACACCGGGGAGCTGTTTTTT
CDR3aa: CASSLEARNTGELFF

v_gene: TRBV10-1
abundance: NA
d_gene: NA
j_gene: TRBJ2-7
CDR3nt: TGCGCCAGCAGCGTCGGGGACACCGTCTACGAGCAGTACTTC
CDR3aa: CASSVGDTVYEQYF

v_gene: TRBV9
abundance: NA
d_gene: NA
j_gene: TRBJ1-1
CDR3nt: TGTGCCAGCAGCGTGGGTATGAACACTGAAGCTTTCTTT
CDR3aa: CASSVGMNTEAFF

v_gene: TRBV9
abundance: NA
d_gene: NA
j_gene: TRBJ1-2
CDR3nt: TGTGCCAGCAGCGTAGGCAGGGGACAAAACTATGGCTACACCTTC
CDR3aa: CASSVGRGQNYGYTF

v_gene: TRBV10-1
abundance: NA
d_gene: NA
j_gene: TRBJ2-7
CDR3nt: TGCGCCAGCAGTGAGTCGGAACGGTGGCGAGGGTACGAGCAGTACTTC
CDR3aa: CASSESERWRGYEQYF

v_gene: TRBV18
abundance: NA
d_gene: NA
j_gene: TRBJ2-5
CDR3nt: TGTGCCAGCTCATCCTCGGTGGGTGTCGGAGAGACCCAGTACTTC
CDR3aa: CASSSSVGVGETQYF